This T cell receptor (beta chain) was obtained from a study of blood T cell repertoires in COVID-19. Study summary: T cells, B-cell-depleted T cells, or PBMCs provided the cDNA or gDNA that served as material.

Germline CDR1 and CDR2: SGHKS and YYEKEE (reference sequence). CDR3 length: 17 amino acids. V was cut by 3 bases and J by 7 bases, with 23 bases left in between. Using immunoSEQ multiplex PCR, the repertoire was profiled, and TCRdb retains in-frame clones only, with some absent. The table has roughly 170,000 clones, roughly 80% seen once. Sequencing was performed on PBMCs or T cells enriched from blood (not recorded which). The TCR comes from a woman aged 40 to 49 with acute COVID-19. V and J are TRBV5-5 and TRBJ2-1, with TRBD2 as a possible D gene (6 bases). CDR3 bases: TGTGCCAGCAGCTGGGGCTTGTCGCGGGAAAAGCAGAATGAGCAGTTCTTC. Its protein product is CASSWGLSREKQNEQFF.